The clone carrying this T cell receptor beta chain was seen a handful of times. Its antigen is still unknown. This sample was included in a study of T-cell memory formation after mild COVID-19. Researchers used 5'RACE with constant-segment primers to make TCR alpha and TCR beta cDNA libraries that carry sample barcodes and UMIs. TCRdb re-derived calls from the 5' RACE reads in MiXCR, one entry per CDR3 protein. The sample consists of more than 300,000 distinct CDR3 sequences, 12% to 15% of them appearing once. The study, taken as a whole, reports: Within pre-infection memory, some responding clones were found, suggesting cross-reactive memory joined.

The germline V gene encodes CDR1 MDHEN and CDR2 SYDVKM. The V end lost 3 bases, the J end lost 1 base, and 15 bases lay between the germline ends. CDR3 length: 16 amino acids. The gene calls are TRBV28 and TRBJ1-1; possible D gene TRBD1, 5 bases. The TCR comes from a man younger than 35 who had mild COVID-19 (a few samples of this study predate the infection). Cell type and time point are not known. The sample comprised PBMCs or a T cell subset sorted from them (not recorded which). Written as DNA, the CDR3 is TGTGCCAGCAGTTTGGGTCTCGGGGGGGAGAACACTGAAGCTTTCTTT. It is translated as CASSLGLGGENTEAFF.